This T cell receptor (beta chain) was documented in a study of T cell responses to AZD1222 COVID-19 vaccine. Study in general: Pooling covered second doses at about 4 or about 12 weeks. Overall study findings and caveats: After the peak T cell response, and only then, were repertoires sampled.

Method: immunoSEQ multiplex PCR; TCRdb's copy keeps in-frame clones and lacks some. The sample consists of 80,000 to 100,000 clones, around 94% of them appearing once. CDR1 is SEHNR and CDR2 is FQNEAQ in the germline V gene (reference sequence). The CDR3 has 15 residues. V trimming: 11 bases; J trimming: 7 bases; junction bases outside the gene matches: 17. Turning to this clone: Its specificity is not known.

The chain joins TRBV7-9 to TRBJ2-1; 7 nucleotides agree with TRBD1. Here the sequenced sample was peripheral blood, taken on day 0 of AZD1222 vaccination. The sequence was collected from an adult in good health. The CDR3 reads CAAITSGGSGNEQFF. Written as DNA, the CDR3 is TGTGCCGCCATAACCTCAGGGGGATCTGGAAATGAGCAGTTCTTC.